A single sample gave rise to the 2 T cell receptor beta chains below, sequenced in a study of shared clonotypes between healthy human individuals. CD45RO-negative, CCR7-selected cells formed the naive CD8 fraction, which excluded terminally differentiated effector memory CD45RA+ cells. Using immunoSEQ multiplex PCR, the repertoire was profiled, and TCRdb retains in-frame clones only, with some absent. The table records approximately 720,000 clones, just over 90% of them present only once. Sequencing was carried out using naive CD8+ T cells sorted from blood. These receptors originate from a man younger than 40 in good health.

This clone came up once. The chain couples TRBV4-1 to TRBJ2-3, with 13 bases fitting TRBD2. The CDR3 sequence is 16 residues long. J lost 4 bases, V lost 1 base, and 2 bases had no gene match. Germline V gene lookup returns CDR1 MGHRA and CDR2 YSYEKL. For the CDR3, the DNA is TGCGCCAGCAGCCAAGGGACTAGCGGGAGTGCAGATACGCAGTATTTT. Amino acids: CASSQGTSGSADTQYF.

The genes are TRBV28 and TRBJ1-3; D call uncertain. CDR1 MDHEN and CDR2 SYDVKM come from the germline V gene. V was clipped by 3 bases and J by 4 bases, with 7 bases between them. This CDR3 is 13 amino acids long. As DNA, the CDR3 is TGTGCCAGCAGTTTCGAGGGAGGAAACACCATATATTTT. This encodes CASSFEGGNTIYF.